A selection of T cell receptor beta chains follows, all from one sample in a study of blood T cell repertoires in COVID-19. TCRdb's copy holds only in-frame clones and misses some; the assay was immunoSEQ multiplex PCR. In the table there are some 450,000 clones, 88% of which are singletons. Sequencing was performed on peripheral blood. The receptors here all came from a woman between 50 and 59 years old with COVID-19, enrolled during active disease. The CDR3 runs from the conserved cysteine through the conserved F or W. Fields, in order: D gene, clone size, J gene, V gene, CDR3 length, CDR3 DNA, CDR3 protein. D genes are given only for firm matches. Clone size is shown for a subset of rows, as once, few, many or a class of expanded clone.

>TRBD2|-|TRBJ2-3|TRBV19|16
TGTGCCAGTAGCCCCGGGGTAGCGGGGGGCCCAGATACGCAGTATTTT
CASSPGVAGGPDTQYF
>TRBD1|-|TRBJ1-4|TRBV5-4|16
TGTGCCAGCAGCCCTCAACAGGGGCATCCTAATGAAAAACTGTTTTTT
CASSPQQGHPNEKLFF
>TRBD1|-|TRBJ2-1|TRBV7-9|17
TGTGCCAGCAGCCCGTTGCATAGGACAGGGAGAAAAAATGAGCAGTTCTTC
CASSPLHRTGRKNEQFF
>-|-|TRBJ2-2|TRBV6-2/TRBV6-3|16
TGTGCCAGCAGCAAGCGCAGAGAAACAGGAACCGGGGAGCTGTTTTTT
CASSKRRETGTGELFF
>TRBD1|-|TRBJ1-4|TRBV27|14
TGTGCCAGCGGACCGGGACAGGGGACTGAAAAACTGTTTTTT
CASGPGQGTEKLFF
>-|-|TRBJ1-6|TRBV2|16
TGTGCCAGCAGTGGTCGTGGTGGACAGAATAATTCACCCCTCCACTTT
CASSGRGGQNNSPLHF
>TRBD1|-|TRBJ1-5|TRBV19|13
TGTGCCAGTAGTCAGGGGGCAGGACAGCCCCAGCATTTT
CASSQGAGQPQHF
>TRBD2|-|TRBJ2-4|TRBV3-1/TRBV3-2|14
TGTGCCAGCAGTTCTAGCGGGGGGGCGGACATTCAGTACTTC
CASSSSGGADIQYF
>-|once|TRBJ2-7|TRBV2|16
TGTGCCAGCAGTGAAGGGGCGGGGGCCGTCTCCTACGAGCAGTACTTC
CASSEGAGAVSYEQYF
>-|-|TRBJ1-1|TRBV27|11
TGTGCCACGCAGGGCCCCACTGAAGCTTTCTTT
CATQGPTEAFF
>-|once|TRBJ2-2|TRBV11-3|15
TGTGCCAGCAGCTTAGGGGCAGGGCTGGCCGGGGAGCTGTTTTTT
CASSLGAGLAGELFF
>-|-|TRBJ1-5|TRBV6-6|17
TGTGCCAGCAGTCGCCGGGGTGATGTTCTGGGCAATCAGCCCCAGCATTTT
CASSRRGDVLGNQPQHF
>-|-|TRBJ1-2|TRBV3-1/TRBV3-2|12
TGTGCCAGCAGCCAGGGGGGACGAGGCTACACCTTC
CASSQGGRGYTF
>-|-|TRBJ1-2|TRBV7-9|13
TGTGCCAGCGAGGGACGGGAGGTGGATGGCTACACCTTC
CASEGREVDGYTF
>TRBD1|-|TRBJ2-7|TRBV6-1|14
TGTGCCAGCAGTGAGTACAGGGGGCCGTACGAGCAGTACTTC
CASSEYRGPYEQYF
>TRBD1|-|TRBJ2-5|TRBV5-6|13
TGTGCCAGCAGCTTGGGGACAGGGGAGACCCAGTACTTC
CASSLGTGETQYF
>-|-|TRBJ1-1|TRBV11-2|13
TGTGCCAGCAGCACCGTCCGACAGGTCGGAGCTTTCTTT
CASSTVRQVGAFF
>-|few|TRBJ1-1|TRBV12-5|13
TGTGCTAGTGGTCCGAGGGTTGCCACTGAAGCTTTCTTT
CASGPRVATEAFF
>TRBD2|-|TRBJ2-1|TRBV7-2|15
TGTGCCAGCAGCTTTCACCCGGGGGGAAACAATGAGCAGTTCTTC
CASSFHPGGNNEQFF
>TRBD2|-|TRBJ2-1|TRBV11-3|19
TGTGCCAGCAGCCGTGGACTAGCGGGGGGGCAACCCTCCTACAATGAGCAGTTCTTC
CASSRGLAGGQPSYNEQFF
>-|-|TRBJ1-2|TRBV6-5|14
TGTGCCAGCAGTTATCGGGGGACTAACTATGGCTACACCTTC
CASSYRGTNYGYTF
>-|-|TRBJ1-1|TRBV27|14
TGTGCCAGCAGTTTAGAGTGGGCCGGGGCTGAAGCTTTCTTT
CASSLEWAGAEAFF
>-|-|TRBJ1-1|TRBV30|10
TGTGCCTGGGGCAACAGAGAAGCTTTCTTT
CAWGNREAFF
>TRBD1|few|TRBJ1-1|TRBV7-3|14
TGTGCCAGCAGCTTCGGACAGGGTGGCACTGAAGCTTTCTTT
CASSFGQGGTEAFF
>TRBD1|-|TRBJ1-2|TRBV30|13
TGTGCCTGGAGTCCGGACAGGGGGCACGGCTACACCTTC
CAWSPDRGHGYTF